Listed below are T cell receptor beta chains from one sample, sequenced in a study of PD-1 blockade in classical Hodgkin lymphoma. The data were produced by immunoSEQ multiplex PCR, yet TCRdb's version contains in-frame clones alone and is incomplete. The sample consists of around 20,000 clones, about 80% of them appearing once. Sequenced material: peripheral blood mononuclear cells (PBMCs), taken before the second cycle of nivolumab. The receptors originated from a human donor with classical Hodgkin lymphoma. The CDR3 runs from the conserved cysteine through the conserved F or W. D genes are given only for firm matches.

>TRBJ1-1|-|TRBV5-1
CASSLANTEAFF
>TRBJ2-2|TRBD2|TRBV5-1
CASSLEASGGTTGELFF
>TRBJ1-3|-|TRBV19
CASRIAHTGSGNTIYF
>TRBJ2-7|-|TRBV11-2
CASSLRSSYEQYF
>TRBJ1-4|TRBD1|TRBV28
CASSDRGHYEKLFF
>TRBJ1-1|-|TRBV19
CASTTLGVLNTEAFF
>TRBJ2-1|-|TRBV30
CAWSDQGWSEQFF
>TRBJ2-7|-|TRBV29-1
CSVEDPDLNYEQYF
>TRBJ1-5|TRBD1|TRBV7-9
CASSQGGFGQPQHF
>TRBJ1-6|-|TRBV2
CASSGSGDSPLHF
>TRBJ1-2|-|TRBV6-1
CASSAYQGYTF
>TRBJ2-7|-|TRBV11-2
CASSLVAGSAQWQYF
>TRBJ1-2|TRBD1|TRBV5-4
CASSRQGLEKDYGYTF
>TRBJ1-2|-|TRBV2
CASSEANYGYTF
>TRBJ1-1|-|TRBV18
CASSRITGSPTEAFF
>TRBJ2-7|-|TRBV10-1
CASVYGTSYEQYF
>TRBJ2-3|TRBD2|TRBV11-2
CASSLGGGATDTQYF
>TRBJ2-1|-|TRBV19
CASKVRGLGADEQFF
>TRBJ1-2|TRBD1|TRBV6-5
CASSYTRGQGTGYTF
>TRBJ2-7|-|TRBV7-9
CASSLEEPEQYF
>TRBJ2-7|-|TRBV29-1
CSVEDKASNEQYF
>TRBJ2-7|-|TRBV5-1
CASSLSQSAEQYF
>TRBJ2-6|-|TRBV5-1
CASSSRSGANVLTF
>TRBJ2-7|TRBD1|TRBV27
CASSRTGLGYEQYF
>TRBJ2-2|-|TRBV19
CASSYGGPGGELFF
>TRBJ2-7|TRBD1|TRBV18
CASSLGLRDRVYEQYF
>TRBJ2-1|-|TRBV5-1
CASSLHSSYNEQFF
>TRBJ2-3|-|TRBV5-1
CASSLEPSATDTQYF
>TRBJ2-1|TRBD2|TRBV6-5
CASTPGGGAYNEQFF
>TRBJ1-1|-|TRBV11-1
CASSLRATEAFF
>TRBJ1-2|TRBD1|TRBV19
CASGTGRYTF
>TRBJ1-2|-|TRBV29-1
CSTWGRGNGYTF
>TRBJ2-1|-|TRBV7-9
CASSLLGANEQFF
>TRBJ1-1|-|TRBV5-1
CASSPGGTEAFF
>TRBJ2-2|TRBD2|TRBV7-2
CASSSVAGGNTGELFF
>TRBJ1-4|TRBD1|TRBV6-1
CASSDPGQGWKKLFF
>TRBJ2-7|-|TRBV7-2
CASSRSMTEEQYF
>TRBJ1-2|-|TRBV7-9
CASSLYRDEGYGYTF
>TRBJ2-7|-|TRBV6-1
CASTSDGEQYF
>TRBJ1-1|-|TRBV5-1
CASSLPGLTEAFF
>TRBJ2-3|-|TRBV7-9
CASSQLRDQTDTQYF
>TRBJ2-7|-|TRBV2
CASSFDPYEQYF
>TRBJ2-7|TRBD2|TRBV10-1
CASSSSGRDSYEQYF
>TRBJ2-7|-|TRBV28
CASSSAKNEQYF
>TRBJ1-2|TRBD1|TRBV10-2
CASSESRGQGAGYTF
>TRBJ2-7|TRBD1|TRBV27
CASSLSYGGQAREQYF
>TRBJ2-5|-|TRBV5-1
CASSVGGVQETQYF
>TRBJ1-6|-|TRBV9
CASSADITKGVYNSPLHF
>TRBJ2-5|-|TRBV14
CASSLLGETQYF
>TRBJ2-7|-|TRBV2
CASSEGFGQYF
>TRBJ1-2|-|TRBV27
CASSLRQTYGYTF
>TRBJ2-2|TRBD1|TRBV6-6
CASNRQGGTGELFF
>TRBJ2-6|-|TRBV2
CASNPGPGSGANVLTF
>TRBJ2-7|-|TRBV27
CASSPSDGGWEQYF
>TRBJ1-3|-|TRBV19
CASKNYRDASGNTIYF